The 23 T cell receptor beta chains below all came from one sample that was sequenced in a study of blood T cell repertoires in COVID-19. The protocol was immunoSEQ multiplex PCR, while the TCRdb copy is restricted to in-frame clones and leaves out a portion. The sample has some 460,000 clones, around 90% seen once; the top ten hold about 0.75%. Sequencing was carried out using PBMCs or T cells enriched from blood (not recorded which). These receptors originate from a woman aged 18-35 years who had recovered from COVID-19.

The chain links TRBV30 to TRBJ2-1; 13 bases match TRBD2. The germline V gene has CDR1 GTSNPN and CDR2 SVGIG (reference sequence). This CDR3 comprises 19 residues. With V trimmed by 2 bases and J by 0 bases, 10 bases remained unmatched. The CDR3, as DNA: TGTGCCTGGAGTCTCGGACTAGCGGGGGTACGAAGCTCCTACAATGAGCAGTTCTTC. Protein product: CAWSLGLAGVRSSYNEQFF.

This CDR3 reads CASLAPGHPNSPLHF. The CDR3 DNA sequence: TGTGCCAGCTTAGCGCCGGGACATCCCAATTCACCCCTCCACTTT. V is TRBV28 and J is TRBJ1-6; D might be TRBD1 (6 bases). Germline V gene lookup returns CDR1 MDHEN and CDR2 SYDVKM. V dropped 8 bases and J dropped 7 bases, with 18 bases sitting between them. This CDR3 contains 15 residues.

The table lists this clone with a count of one. J is TRBJ2-2 and V is TRBV30, with a weak D call TRBD2 (5 bases). Trimming stripped 8 bases from V and 0 bases from J, with 7 bases between. The CDR3 has 12 residues. CDR1 GTSNPN and CDR2 SVGIG come from the germline V gene (reference sequence). The DNA of the CDR3 is TGTGCCGGAGCGGCGAACACCGGGGAGCTGTTTTTT. This codes for CAGAANTGELFF.

The chain uses TRBV5-6 and TRBJ1-1; no clear D gene. This CDR3 has 13 amino acids. CDR1 and CDR2 (germline): SGHDT, YYEEEE. V was shortened by 4 bases and J by 5 bases, with 12 bases between the two germline ends. CDR3 in DNA: TGTGCCAGCAGCCACGCTGGCCCGACTGAAGCTTTCTTT. Protein sequence: CASSHAGPTEAFF.

The chain uses TRBV5-6 and TRBJ1-1, with a tentative D call TRBD1 (5 bases). The V gene's germline CDR1 is SGHDT and CDR2 YYEEEE. Trimming removed 5 bases from V and 8 bases from J, with 13 bases in between. The CDR3 is made up of 12 amino acids. The CDR3 here is CASSRRQPEAFF. CDR3 nucleotides: TGTGCCAGCAGTCGGAGACAGCCCGAAGCTTTCTTT.

This clone is a singleton in its sample. J is TRBJ1-4 and V is TRBV5-6; 8 bases match TRBD1. The V gene end was trimmed by 2 bases and the J gene end by 4 bases; junction bases not matched to a gene: 7. This CDR3 comprises 16 residues. Germline V gene sequence: CDR1 SGHDT, CDR2 YYEEEE. CDR3 loop: CASSFRLGQVNEKLFF. The DNA of the CDR3 is TGTGCCAGCAGCTTCCGTTTGGGACAGGTTAATGAAAAACTGTTTTTT.

The chain links TRBV12-3 or TRBV12-4 to TRBJ1-2, with a tentative D call TRBD1 (5 bases). Trimming took 8 bases from V and 11 from J, leaving 18 bases between them. The CDR3 has 12 amino acids. CDR3 in amino acids: CASGRTGGRYTF. The DNA of the CDR3 is TGTGCCAGCGGTAGGACGGGGGGGAGGTACACCTTC.

The chain links TRBV5-1 to TRBJ2-3, with D possibly TRBD2 on 7 matching bases. This CDR3 contains 14 residues. The ends were cut back, 7 bases at V and 3 bases at J, with 15 bases in the middle. Germline-derived CDR1 and CDR2 are SGHRS and YFSETQ. Here the CDR3 reads CASAMGGQTDTQYF. The DNA for the CDR3 is TGCGCCAGCGCGATGGGGGGGCAGACAGATACGCAGTATTTT. Together with reference TRBV5-1 and TRBJ2-3, the CDR3 gives the full variable domain: KAGVTQTPRYLIKTRGQQVTLSCSPISGHRSVSWYQQTPGQGLQFLFEYFSETQRNKGNFPGRFSGRQFSNSRSEMNVSTLELGDSALYLCASAMGGQTDTQYFGPGTRLTVL.

This chain links TRBV3-1 (or the pseudogene TRBV3-2) with TRBJ1-2; no firm D call. CDR3 length: 13 residues. Germline CDR1 is LGHDT and CDR2 is YNNKEL (reference sequence). The V end was cut by 1 base, the J end by 6 bases, with 9 bases between. CDR3 sequence reads: CASSQVYRDGYTF. DNA of the CDR3: TGTGCCAGCAGCCAAGTTTACCGAGATGGCTACACCTTC.

The genes are TRBV24-1 and TRBJ2-3; 7 nucleotides align to TRBD2. The CDR3 is 14 residues long. Germline CDR1 is KGHDR and CDR2 is SFDVKD. The J segment lost 1 base and the V segment lost 4 bases, leaving 1 base of the junction unmatched. The CDR3: CATSEAGGTDTQYF. The CDR3 region has the DNA TGTGCCACCAGTGAGGCGGGGGGCACAGATACGCAGTATTTT.

This clone was seen once. The V and J genes are TRBV7-9 and TRBJ1-4; D is possibly TRBD1 (5 bases). Between the trimmed V and J ends, which lost 2 bases and 7 bases, there was a span of 11 bases. Germline V gene sequence: CDR1 SEHNR, CDR2 FQNEAQ (reference sequence). CDR3 length: 14 amino acids. CDR3 sequence reads: CASSLQGMSEKLFF. The CDR3 region has the DNA TGTGCCAGCAGCTTACAGGGTATGAGTGAAAAACTGTTTTTT.

V and J are TRBV6-5 and TRBJ1-2, with D perhaps TRBD1 (6 bases). The ends were cut back, 6 bases at V and 4 bases at J, with 18 bases in the middle. The CDR3 length is 15 residues. Germline CDR1 and CDR2: MNHEY and SVGAGI. The DNA of the CDR3 is TGTGCCAGCAGGCCCCGATCGGGGGGCAGCTATGGCTACACCTTC. Amino acid sequence: CASRPRSGGSYGYTF.

The gene calls are TRBV19 and TRBJ1-1; D gene ambiguous. Trimming stripped 6 bases from V and 3 bases from J, with 17 bases between. Per germline, CDR1 LNHDA and CDR2 SQIVND (reference sequence). The CDR3 is made up of 15 amino acids. This CDR3 reads CASRPAGRRDTEAFF. DNA of the CDR3: TGTGCCAGTAGGCCAGCGGGAAGGAGGGACACTGAAGCTTTCTTT.

This chain joins TRBV7-2 and TRBJ2-3; TRBD2 is a possible D gene (5 bases). Germline V gene sequence: CDR1 SGHTA, CDR2 FQGNSA. The CDR3 length is 15 residues. With 2 bases removed from V and 5 bases from J, the gap between germline ends came to 14 bases. Here the CDR3 reads CASSLFIAYKDTQYF. CDR3 in DNA: TGTGCCAGCAGCTTATTCATAGCGTATAAAGATACGCAGTATTTT.

This chain uses TRBV6-1 with TRBJ1-1, with D uncertain. The CDR3 is made up of 14 amino acids. Germline V gives CDR1 MNHNS, CDR2 SASEGT. V was trimmed by 0 bases and J by 3 bases, leaving 8 bases between them. DNA of the CDR3: TGTGCCAGCAGTGAAGCGTCAGGTTACACTGAAGCTTTCTTT. Translating it yields CASSEASGYTEAFF.

This chain's CDR3 is CAWSTAYGYTF. The CDR3 DNA reads as TGTGCCTGGAGTACAGCCTATGGCTACACCTTC. V and J are TRBV30 and TRBJ1-2; D unresolved. The CDR3 contains 11 residues. V lost 2 bases, J lost 4 bases, and 5 bases lay in between. Germline values: CDR1 GTSNPN, CDR2 SVGIG (reference sequence).

CDR3 nucleotides: TGTGCCAGCAGCTTGGAACAGGGATATGGCTACACCTTC. This gives the protein CASSLEQGYGYTF. The rearrangement joins TRBV5-6 to TRBJ1-2; tentatively, D is TRBD1 (6 bases). V was shortened by 0 bases and J by 5 bases, with 8 bases between the two germline ends. The germline CDR1 and CDR2 sequences are SGHDT and YYEEEE. This CDR3 spans 13 amino acids. Full variable domain (outside the CDR3, taken from reference TRBV5-6 and TRBJ1-2): DAGVTQSPTHLIKTRGQQVTLRCSPKSGHDTVSWYQQALGQGPQFIFQYYEEEERQRGNFPDRFSGHQFPNYSSELNVNALLLGDSALYLCASSLEQGYGYTFGSGTRLTVV.

About this clone itself: The sample has other DNA sequences that encode this CDR3 too. The gene calls are TRBV5-1 and TRBJ2-2; D not certain. Trimming pared 0 bases from V and 3 bases from J, leaving 6 bases between. Germline loops: CDR1 SGHRS, CDR2 YFSETQ. The CDR3 contains 14 residues. The CDR3 region is CASSLDGDTGELFF. In DNA form, the CDR3 reads TGCGCCAGCAGCTTGGACGGAGACACCGGGGAGCTGTTTTTT.

As concerns this clone: Distinct nucleotide sequences in the sample also encode this CDR3. This chain uses TRBV6-5 with TRBJ1-2, with 9 nucleotides matching TRBD1. The germline CDR1 and CDR2 sequences are MNHEY and SVGAGI. This CDR3 spans 13 amino acids. V was clipped by 6 bases and J by 8 bases; unmatched bases: 7. The CDR3 loop reads CASSSGQGYGYTF. CDR3 bases: TGTGCCAGCAGCTCGGGACAGGGTTACGGCTACACCTTC.

The J gene is TRBJ2-4, the V gene TRBV11-2; D is perhaps TRBD1 (5 bases). With 2 bases removed from V and 8 bases from J, the gap between germline ends came to 10 bases. This CDR3 spans 13 amino acids. From germline, CDR1 is SGHAT and CDR2 FQNNGV. The CDR3 protein is CASSLNRRDIQYF. Written as DNA, the CDR3 is TGTGCCAGCAGCTTAAACAGGCGAGACATTCAGTACTTC.

CDR3 DNA: TGTGCCAGCACCGATGGGGGGCGGGTGGGGAGGGTTACTGACTATGGCTACACCTTC. It yields the protein CASTDGGRVGRVTDYGYTF. The chain couples TRBV2 to TRBJ1-2; TRBD1 might be the D (6 bases). The V and J ends lost 7 bases and 3 bases respectively, with 30 bases between them. The CDR3 consists of 19 residues. Per germline, CDR1 SNHLY and CDR2 FYNNEI. Variable domain in full (rest from reference TRBV2 and TRBJ1-2): EPEVTQTPSHQVTQMGQEVILRCVPISNHLYFYWYRQILGQKVEFLVSFYNNEISEKSEIFDDQFSVERPDGSNFTLKIRSTKLEDSAMYFCASTDGGRVGRVTDYGYTFGSGTRLTVV.

This clone has a handful of counts. The J gene is TRBJ2-1, the V gene TRBV2; 10 bases agree with TRBD2. V trimming: 5 bases; J trimming: 4 bases; junction bases outside the gene matches: 5. CDR3 length equals 15 residues. The germline V gene has CDR1 SNHLY and CDR2 FYNNEI. The CDR3 bases are TGTGCCAGCAGTCCCGGACTAGCGGAGTACAATGAGCAGTTCTTC. It yields the protein CASSPGLAEYNEQFF.

V is TRBV7-9 and J is TRBJ2-3; possibly TRBD2 for D (5 bases). Germline CDR1 is SEHNR and CDR2 is FQNEAQ (reference sequence). The CDR3 loop spans 15 amino acids. Deletions cut 2 bases from V and 6 bases from J, with 15 bases between. The CDR3 reads CASSLTSGVYDTQYF. The CDR3 nucleotides read TGTGCCAGCAGCTTAACTTCCGGGGTTTACGATACGCAGTATTTT.